The subject of this entry is one T cell receptor (beta chain). V lost 1 base and J lost 5, with 12 bases in between. The CDR3 runs 14 residues. Germline CDR1 reads SGHAT; CDR2 reads FQNNGV. The data derive from a study of OX40 agonist ivuxolimab in advanced cancers. Libraries were prepared by immunoSEQ multiplex PCR; TCRdb keeps only in-frame clonotypes and omits some of them. Found here are some 100,000 clones, 90% of them singletons; the top ten hold 0.31%. Specimen: CD4+ or CD8+ T cells sorted from blood, collected in a trial of the OX40 agonist ivuxolimab. J is TRBJ2-7 and V is TRBV11-2; a possible D gene is TRBD2 (6 bases). This receptor was taken from an adult with an advanced solid tumor such as melanoma, head and neck, liver or kidney cancer. The CDR3 DNA is TGTGCCAGCAGCTTAGGGGTAGCGGCCAACGAGCAGTACTTC. It is translated as CASSLGVAANEQYF.